This T cell receptor (beta chain) is drawn from a study of T-cell memory formation after mild COVID-19. About the research overall: Largely, the TCR clusters proved donor specific. Study conclusions and caveats: The second-wave clones peaking on day 37 were not confirmed as SARS-CoV-2-specific. CD4+ contracting clones were mainly CM and EM; CD8+ ones, EMRA.

About this clonotype: Its antigen is still unknown.

TCRdb analysed the 5' RACE reads with MiXCR anew, one entry per CDR3 protein. The sample lists 350,000 to 500,000 distinct CDR3 sequences; more than 15% were seen once. Trimming removed 5 bases at V and 0 bases at J, with 23 bases between. This CDR3 comprises 19 residues. The germline gives CDR1 MNHEY, CDR2 SVGEGT. This receptor was obtained from a man younger than 35 who had mild COVID-19 (a few samples of this study predate the infection). Cell type and time point are not known. This rearrangement joins TRBV6-2 or TRBV6-3 to TRBJ1-5, with D perhaps TRBD1 (5 bases). What was sequenced was PBMCs or a T cell subset sorted from them (not recorded which). Here the CDR3 DNA reads TGTGCCAGCAGTCTTACCCCACCGGGACTCACGAATAGCAATCAGCCCCAGCATTTT. Amino acid sequence: CASSLTPPGLTNSNQPQHF.